Listed here are 7 T cell receptor beta chains from one sample, sequenced in a study of graft-versus-host responses after intestinal transplantation. These receptors' targets are unknown. This table comes from immunoSEQ multiplex PCR, and its TCRdb copy is limited to in-frame clones, with some not included. The sample records 50,000 to 75,000 clones, roughly 93% being singletons. The specimen comprised unstimulated CD4+ T cells sorted from spleen or lymph node cells, sampled before transplant. These receptors all stem from a human donor who was the organ donor for an intestinal transplant.

V is TRBV2 and J is TRBJ1-4; no clear D gene. The CDR3 consists of 18 residues. Germline lookup yields CDR1 SNHLY and CDR2 FYNNEI. V lost 1 base and J 7 bases, leaving 22 bases between the germline ends. CDR3 nucleotides: TGTGCCAGCAGTGAAGGGAGGCCACAGTTCGGGTATTTTGAAAAACTGTTTTTT. The encoded protein is CASSEGRPQFGYFEKLFF.

The rearrangement links TRBV7-2 to TRBJ2-5, with D unresolved. Gene TRBJ2-7 matches the end of the DNA better, so the J call may be wrong. The CDR3 covers 13 residues. From germline, CDR1 is SGHTA and CDR2 FQGNSA. This CDR3 is CASSLLASYEQYF. CDR3 bases: TGTGCCAGCAGCCTCCTCGCCTCCTACGAGCAGTACTTC.

The rearrangement links TRBV4-2 to TRBJ2-5; possible D gene TRBD2, 5 bases. Per germline, CDR1 LGHNA and CDR2 YNFKEQ. V lost 0 bases to trimming and J lost 0 bases, with 8 bases between them. CDR3 length: 15 residues. CDR3 sequence: CASSQEDSYQETQYF. For the CDR3, the DNA is TGTGCCAGCAGCCAAGAGGACTCGTACCAAGAGACCCAGTACTTC.

This sequence joins TRBV6-5 and TRBJ2-7, with D perhaps TRBD1 (5 bases). V lost 6 bases to trimming and J lost 1 base, with 13 bases between them. The CDR3 runs to 14 residues. Per the germline V gene, CDR1 is MNHEY and CDR2 is SVGAGI. DNA of the CDR3: TGTGCCAGCAGGATAGTAACAGGTTCCTACGAGCAGTACTTC. Residues: CASRIVTGSYEQYF.

DNA for the CDR3: TGTGCCAGCAGTGGGGTCATGGGGCGATCGAATTCACCCCTCCACTTT. This encodes CASSGVMGRSNSPLHF. This chain uses TRBV2 with TRBJ1-6, with D possibly being TRBD1 (5 bases). The CDR3 runs 16 residues. V lost 4 bases and J lost 7, with 17 bases in between. CDR1 is SNHLY and CDR2 is FYNNEI in the germline V gene.

This clone was counted between two and nine times. This chain links TRBV14 with TRBJ2-7; D is possibly TRBD1 (6 bases). V lost 4 bases and J 3 bases, leaving 7 bases between the germline ends. CDR1 is SGHDN and CDR2 is FVKESK in the germline V gene. CDR3 length equals 12 residues. The CDR3 coding sequence is TGTGCCAGCAGCCTACAGGGCTACGAGCAGTACTTC. It yields the protein CASSLQGYEQYF.

The rearrangement joins TRBV12-5 to TRBJ2-1; D is perhaps TRBD2 (7 bases). The CDR3 spans 14 residues. V was pared by 10 bases and J by 5 bases, with 18 bases between. CDR1 is LGHNT and CDR2 is FRNRAP in the germline V gene. Written as DNA, the CDR3 is TGTGCTACCGAAGGGGGGGGCACCCACAATGAGCAGTTCTTC. Its protein is CATEGGGTHNEQFF.